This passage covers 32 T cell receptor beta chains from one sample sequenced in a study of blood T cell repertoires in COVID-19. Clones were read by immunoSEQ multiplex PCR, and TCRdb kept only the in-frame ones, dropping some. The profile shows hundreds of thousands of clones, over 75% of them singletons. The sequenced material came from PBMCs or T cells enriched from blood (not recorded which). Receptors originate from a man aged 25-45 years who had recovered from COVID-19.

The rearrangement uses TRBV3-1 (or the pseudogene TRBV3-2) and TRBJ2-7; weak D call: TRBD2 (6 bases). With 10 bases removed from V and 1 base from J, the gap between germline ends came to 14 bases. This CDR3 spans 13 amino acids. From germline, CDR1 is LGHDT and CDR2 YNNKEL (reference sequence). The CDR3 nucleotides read TGTGCCACCGGACTAATGGATTCCTACGAGCAGTACTTC. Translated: CATGLMDSYEQYF.

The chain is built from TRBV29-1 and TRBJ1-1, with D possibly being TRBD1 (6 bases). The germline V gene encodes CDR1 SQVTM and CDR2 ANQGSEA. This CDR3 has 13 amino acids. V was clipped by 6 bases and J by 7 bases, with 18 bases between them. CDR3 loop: CSVLPGGAGEAFF. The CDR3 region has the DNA TGCAGCGTACTACCGGGGGGCGCAGGTGAAGCTTTCTTT.

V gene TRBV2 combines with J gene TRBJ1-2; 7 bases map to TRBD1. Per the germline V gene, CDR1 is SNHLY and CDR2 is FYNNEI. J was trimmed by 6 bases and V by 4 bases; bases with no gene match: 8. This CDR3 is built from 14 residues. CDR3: CASSVDRVKDGYTF. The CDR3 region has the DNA TGTGCCAGCAGTGTCGACAGGGTAAAAGATGGCTACACCTTC.

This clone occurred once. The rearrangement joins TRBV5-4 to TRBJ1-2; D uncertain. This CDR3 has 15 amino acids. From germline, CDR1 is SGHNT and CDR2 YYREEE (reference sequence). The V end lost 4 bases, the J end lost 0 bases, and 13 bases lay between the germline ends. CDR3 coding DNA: TGTGCCAGCAGCCGTGGGAGGTCCTCTAACTATGGCTACACCTTC. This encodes CASSRGRSSNYGYTF.

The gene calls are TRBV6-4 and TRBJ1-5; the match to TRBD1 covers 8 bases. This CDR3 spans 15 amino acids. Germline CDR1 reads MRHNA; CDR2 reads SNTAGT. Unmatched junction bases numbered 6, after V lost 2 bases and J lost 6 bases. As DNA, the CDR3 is TGTGCCAGCAGTGACGAGGCAGGGGGCCTTCAGCCCCAGCATTTT. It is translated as CASSDEAGGLQPQHF.

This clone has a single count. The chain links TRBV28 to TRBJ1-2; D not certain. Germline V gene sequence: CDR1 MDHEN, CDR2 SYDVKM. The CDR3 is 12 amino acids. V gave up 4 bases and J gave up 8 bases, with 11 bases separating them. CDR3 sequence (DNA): TGTGCCAGCAGTTCCCCCTCTAAGGGCTACACCTTC. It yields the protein CASSSPSKGYTF.

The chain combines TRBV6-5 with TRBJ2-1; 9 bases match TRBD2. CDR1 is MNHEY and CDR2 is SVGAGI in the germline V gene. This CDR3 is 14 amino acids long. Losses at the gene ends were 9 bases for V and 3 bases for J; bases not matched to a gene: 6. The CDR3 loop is CASHAGGFYNEQFF. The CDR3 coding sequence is TGTGCCAGTCACGCGGGAGGGTTCTACAATGAGCAGTTCTTC.

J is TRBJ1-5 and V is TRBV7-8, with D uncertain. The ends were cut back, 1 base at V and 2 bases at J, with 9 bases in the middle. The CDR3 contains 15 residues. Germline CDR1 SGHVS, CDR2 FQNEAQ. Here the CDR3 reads CASSLEMAGNQPQHF. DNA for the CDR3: TGTGCCAGCAGCTTAGAAATGGCAGGCAATCAGCCCCAGCATTTT.

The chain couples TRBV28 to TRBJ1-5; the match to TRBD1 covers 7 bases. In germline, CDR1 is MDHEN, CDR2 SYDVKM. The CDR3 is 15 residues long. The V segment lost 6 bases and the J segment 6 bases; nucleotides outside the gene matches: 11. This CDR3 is CASRKGAGSGQPQHF. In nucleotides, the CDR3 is TGTGCCAGCAGAAAGGGGGCAGGGTCAGGTCAGCCCCAGCATTTT.

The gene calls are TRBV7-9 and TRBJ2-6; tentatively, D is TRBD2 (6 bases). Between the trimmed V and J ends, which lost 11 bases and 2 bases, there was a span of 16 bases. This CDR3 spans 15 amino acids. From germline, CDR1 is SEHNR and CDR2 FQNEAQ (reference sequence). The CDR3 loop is CAGVTPGAGANVLTF. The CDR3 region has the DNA TGTGCCGGCGTTACTCCGGGGGCTGGGGCCAACGTCCTGACTTTC.

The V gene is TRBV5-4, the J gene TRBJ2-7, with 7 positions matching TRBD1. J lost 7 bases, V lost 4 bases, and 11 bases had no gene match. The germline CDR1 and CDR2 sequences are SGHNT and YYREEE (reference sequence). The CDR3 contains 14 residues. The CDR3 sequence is CASSPGQLIREQYF. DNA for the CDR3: TGTGCCAGCAGCCCGGGACAGCTAATTAGGGAGCAGTACTTC.

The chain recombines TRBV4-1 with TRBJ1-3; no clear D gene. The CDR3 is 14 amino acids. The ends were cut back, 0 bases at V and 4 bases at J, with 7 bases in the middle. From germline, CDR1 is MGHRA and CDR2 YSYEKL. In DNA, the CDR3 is TGCGCCAGCAGCCAAGAATTCCCGGGAAACACCATATATTTT. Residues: CASSQEFPGNTIYF.

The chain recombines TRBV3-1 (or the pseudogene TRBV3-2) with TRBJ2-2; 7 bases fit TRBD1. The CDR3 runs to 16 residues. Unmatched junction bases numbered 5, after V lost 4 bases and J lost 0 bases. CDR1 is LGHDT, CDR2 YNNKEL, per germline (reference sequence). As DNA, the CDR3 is TGTGCCAGCAGCCTCCGACAGGGAACGAACACCGGGGAGCTGTTTTTT. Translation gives CASSLRQGTNTGELFF.

The CDR3 reads CASIRGLDEAFF. Here the CDR3 DNA reads TGTGCCAGCATAAGGGGGTTGGATGAAGCTTTCTTT. The chain has TRBV2 and TRBJ1-1, with a possible D match to TRBD1 (6 bases). The CDR3 is 12 amino acids. V gave up 7 bases and J gave up 7 bases, with 13 bases separating them. Per the germline V gene, CDR1 is SNHLY and CDR2 is FYNNEI.

CDR3 sequence reads: CASSSDRGRSPLHF. DNA of the CDR3: TGTGCCAGCAGTTCGGACAGGGGGCGTTCACCCCTCCACTTT. The chain links TRBV27 to TRBJ1-6; 11 bases agree with TRBD1. Looked up from germline, CDR1 is MNHEY and CDR2 is SMNVEV (reference sequence). V dropped 4 bases and J dropped 9; count of bases not matched to a gene: 2. CDR3 length: 14 residues.

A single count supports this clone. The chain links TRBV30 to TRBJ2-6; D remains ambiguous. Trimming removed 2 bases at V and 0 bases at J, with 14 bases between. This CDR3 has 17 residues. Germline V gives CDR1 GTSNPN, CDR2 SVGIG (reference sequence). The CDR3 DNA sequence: TGTGCCTGGAGTCTCATTAGGTCTAGCTCTGGGGCCAACGTCCTGACTTTC. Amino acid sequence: CAWSLIRSSSGANVLTF.

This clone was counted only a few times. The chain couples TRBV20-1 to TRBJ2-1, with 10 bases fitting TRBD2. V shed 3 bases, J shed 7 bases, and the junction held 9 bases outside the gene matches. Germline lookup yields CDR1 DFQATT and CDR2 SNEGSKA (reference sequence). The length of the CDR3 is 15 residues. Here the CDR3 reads CSASSSGSMLNEQFF. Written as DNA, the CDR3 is TGCAGTGCTAGTTCTAGCGGGAGTATGTTGAATGAGCAGTTCTTC.

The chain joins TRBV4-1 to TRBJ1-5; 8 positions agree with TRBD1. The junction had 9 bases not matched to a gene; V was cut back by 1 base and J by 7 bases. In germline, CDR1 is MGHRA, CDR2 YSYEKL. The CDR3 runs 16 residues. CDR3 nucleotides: TGCGCCAGCAGCCAAGCGACAGGGGCATCGGGGCAGCCCCAGCATTTT. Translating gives CASSQATGASGQPQHF.

The CDR3 DNA is TGTGCCAGCATACAGGGACAGGCTGGAAACACCATATATTTT. Protein sequence: CASIQGQAGNTIYF. The chain combines TRBV28 with TRBJ1-3, with TRBD1 matching 8 bases. The J segment lost 2 bases and the V segment lost 7 bases, leaving 4 bases of the junction unmatched. The germline V gene has CDR1 MDHEN and CDR2 SYDVKM. This CDR3 has 14 amino acids. The full variable domain, completed using reference TRBV28 and TRBJ1-3, is DVKVTQSSRYLVKRTGEKVFLECVQDMDHENMFWYRQDPGLGLRLIYFSYDVKMKEKGDIPEGYSVSREKKERFSLILESASTNQTSMYLCASIQGQAGNTIYFGEGSWLTVV.

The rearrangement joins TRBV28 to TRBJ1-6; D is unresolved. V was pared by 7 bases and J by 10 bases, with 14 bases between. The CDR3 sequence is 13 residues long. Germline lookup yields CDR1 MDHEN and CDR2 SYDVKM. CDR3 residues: CASTLAEESPLHF. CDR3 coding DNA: TGTGCCAGCACCCTGGCAGAGGAATCACCCCTCCACTTT.

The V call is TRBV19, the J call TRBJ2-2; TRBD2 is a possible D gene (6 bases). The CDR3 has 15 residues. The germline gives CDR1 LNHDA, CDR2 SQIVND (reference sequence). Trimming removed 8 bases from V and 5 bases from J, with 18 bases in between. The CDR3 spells CASLTGGPGTGELFF. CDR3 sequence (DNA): TGTGCCAGTCTTACAGGAGGGCCGGGGACCGGGGAGCTGTTTTTT.

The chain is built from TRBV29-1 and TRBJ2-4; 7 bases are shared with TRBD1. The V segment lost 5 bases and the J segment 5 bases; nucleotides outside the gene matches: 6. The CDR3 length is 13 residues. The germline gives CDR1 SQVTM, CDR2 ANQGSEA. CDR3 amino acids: CSVTGTVENIQYF. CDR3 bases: TGCAGCGTTACCGGGACAGTAGAAAACATTCAGTACTTC.

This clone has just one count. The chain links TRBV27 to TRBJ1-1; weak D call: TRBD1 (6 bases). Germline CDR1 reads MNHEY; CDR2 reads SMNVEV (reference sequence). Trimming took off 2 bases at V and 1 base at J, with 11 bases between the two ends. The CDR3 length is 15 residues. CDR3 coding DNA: TGTGCCAGCAGTTTAAAACAGGGAACGAACACTGAAGCTTTCTTT. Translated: CASSLKQGTNTEAFF.

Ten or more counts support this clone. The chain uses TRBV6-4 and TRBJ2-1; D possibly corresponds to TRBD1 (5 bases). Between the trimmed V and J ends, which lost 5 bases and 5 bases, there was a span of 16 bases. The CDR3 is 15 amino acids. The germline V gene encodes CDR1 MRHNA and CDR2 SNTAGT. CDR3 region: CASSSSTDSHNEQFF. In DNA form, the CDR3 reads TGTGCCAGCAGTTCGTCCACTGACAGCCACAATGAGCAGTTCTTC.

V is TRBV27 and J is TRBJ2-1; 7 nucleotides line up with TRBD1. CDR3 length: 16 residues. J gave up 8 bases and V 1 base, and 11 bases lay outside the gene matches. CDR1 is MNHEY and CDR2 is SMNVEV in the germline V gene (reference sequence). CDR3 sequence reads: CASSLLDPQGVDEQFF. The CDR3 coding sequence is TGTGCCAGCAGTTTATTGGACCCTCAGGGGGTCGATGAGCAGTTCTTC.

CDR3 coding DNA: TGTGCCAGCAGCTACGGCATGGGCGGCAATCAGCCCCAGCATTTT. It encodes CASSYGMGGNQPQHF. The chain uses TRBV5-6 and TRBJ1-5; D unclear. The V and J ends lost 3 bases and 2 bases respectively, with 12 bases between them. The CDR3 runs to 15 residues. The germline gives CDR1 SGHDT, CDR2 YYEEEE.

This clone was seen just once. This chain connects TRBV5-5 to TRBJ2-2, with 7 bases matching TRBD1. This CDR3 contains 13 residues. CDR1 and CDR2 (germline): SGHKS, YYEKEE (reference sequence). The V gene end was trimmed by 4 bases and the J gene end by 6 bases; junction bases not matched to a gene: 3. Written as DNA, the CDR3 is TGTGCCAGCAGCCCGGACAGGTCCGGGGAGCTGTTTTTT. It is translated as CASSPDRSGELFF. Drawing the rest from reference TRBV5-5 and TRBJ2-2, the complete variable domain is DAGVTQSPTHLIKTRGQQVTLRCSPISGHKSVSWYQQVLGQGPQFIFQYYEKEERGRGNFPDRFSARQFPNYSSELNVNALLLGDSALYLCASSPDRSGELFFGEGSRLTVL.

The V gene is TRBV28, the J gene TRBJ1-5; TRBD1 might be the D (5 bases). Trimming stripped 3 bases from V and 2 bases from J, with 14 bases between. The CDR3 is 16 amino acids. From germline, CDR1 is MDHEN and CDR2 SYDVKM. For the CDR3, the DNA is TGTGCCAGCAGTTTGCGCCCCGGGGGAGGCAATCAGCCCCAGCATTTT. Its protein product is CASSLRPGGGNQPQHF.

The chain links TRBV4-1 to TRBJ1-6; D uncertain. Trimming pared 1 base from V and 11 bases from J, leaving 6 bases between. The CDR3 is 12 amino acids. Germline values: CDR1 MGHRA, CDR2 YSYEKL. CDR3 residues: CASSQVRAPLHF. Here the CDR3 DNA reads TGCGCCAGCAGCCAAGTCCGAGCACCCCTCCACTTT.

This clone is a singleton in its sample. CDR3 amino acids: CASKDRGPRTGELFF. The CDR3 nucleotides read TGTGCCAGTAAAGACAGGGGGCCTCGCACCGGGGAGCTGTTTTTT. V usage is TRBV19 and J usage is TRBJ2-2; 10 bases line up with TRBD1. Trimming removed 7 bases from V and 4 bases from J; junction bases left unmatched: 6. This CDR3 comprises 15 residues. Looked up from germline, CDR1 is LNHDA and CDR2 is SQIVND (reference sequence).

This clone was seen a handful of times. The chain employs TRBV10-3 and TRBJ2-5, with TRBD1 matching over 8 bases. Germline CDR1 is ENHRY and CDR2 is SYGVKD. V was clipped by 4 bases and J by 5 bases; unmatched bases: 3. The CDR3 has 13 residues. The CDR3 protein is CAISGDRFETQYF. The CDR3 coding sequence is TGTGCCATCAGTGGGGACAGGTTCGAGACCCAGTACTTC.

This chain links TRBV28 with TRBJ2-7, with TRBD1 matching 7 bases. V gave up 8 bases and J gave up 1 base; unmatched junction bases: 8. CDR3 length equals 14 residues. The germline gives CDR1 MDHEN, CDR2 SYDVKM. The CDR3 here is CASGTTGSSYEQYF. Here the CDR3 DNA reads TGTGCCAGCGGAACGACAGGGTCTTCCTACGAGCAGTACTTC. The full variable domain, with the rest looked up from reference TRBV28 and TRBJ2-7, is DVKVTQSSRYLVKRTGEKVFLECVQDMDHENMFWYRQDPGLGLRLIYFSYDVKMKEKGDIPEGYSVSREKKERFSLILESASTNQTSMYLCASGTTGSSYEQYFGPGTRLTVT.